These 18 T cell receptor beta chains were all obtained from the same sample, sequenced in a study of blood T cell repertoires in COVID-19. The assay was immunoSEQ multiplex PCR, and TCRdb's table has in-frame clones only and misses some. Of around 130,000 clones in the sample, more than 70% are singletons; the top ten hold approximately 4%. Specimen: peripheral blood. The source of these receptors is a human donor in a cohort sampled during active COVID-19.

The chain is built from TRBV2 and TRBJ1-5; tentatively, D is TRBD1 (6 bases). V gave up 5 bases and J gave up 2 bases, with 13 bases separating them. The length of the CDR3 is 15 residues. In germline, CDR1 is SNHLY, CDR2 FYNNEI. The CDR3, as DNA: TGTGCCAGCAGTCACTCCCCAGGGGGCAATCAGCCCCAGCATTTT. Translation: CASSHSPGGNQPQHF.

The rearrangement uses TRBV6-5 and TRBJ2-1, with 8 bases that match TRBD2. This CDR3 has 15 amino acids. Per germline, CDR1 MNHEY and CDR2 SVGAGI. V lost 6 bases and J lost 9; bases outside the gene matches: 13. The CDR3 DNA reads TGTGCCAGCAGCTCCAGGACTAGCCTGGTAGGTGAGCAGTTCTTC. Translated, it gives CASSSRTSLVGEQFF.

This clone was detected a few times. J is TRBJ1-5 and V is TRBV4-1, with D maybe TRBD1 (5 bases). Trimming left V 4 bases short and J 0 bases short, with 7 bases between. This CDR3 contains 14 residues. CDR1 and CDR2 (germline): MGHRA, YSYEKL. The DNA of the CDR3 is TGCGCCAGCAGCCCGACAGCTAGCAATCAGCCCCAGCATTTT. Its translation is CASSPTASNQPQHF.

The CDR3 DNA reads as TGCGCCAGCCACAGGGTTTTCACAGATACGCAGTATTTT. This encodes CASHRVFTDTQYF. The gene calls are TRBV5-1 and TRBJ2-3; D possibly corresponds to TRBD1 (6 bases). CDR1 is SGHRS, CDR2 YFSETQ, per germline. V was pared by 7 bases and J by 2 bases, with 11 bases between. The CDR3 is 13 residues long.

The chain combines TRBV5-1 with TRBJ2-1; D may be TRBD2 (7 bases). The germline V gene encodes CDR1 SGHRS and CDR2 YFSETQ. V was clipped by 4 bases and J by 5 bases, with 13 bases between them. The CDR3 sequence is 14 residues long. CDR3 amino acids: CASSPTRGHNEQFF. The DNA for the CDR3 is TGCGCCAGCAGCCCCACGCGGGGGCACAATGAGCAGTTCTTC.

CDR3 in DNA: TGTGCCAGCAGCTGGGTGGATGGGGCTGGTACTGAAGCTTTCTTT. Protein sequence: CASSWVDGAGTEAFF. This chain joins TRBV5-5 and TRBJ1-1; TRBD1 is a possible D gene (5 bases). V was trimmed by 3 bases and J by 5 bases, leaving 17 bases between them. This CDR3 has 15 residues. Germline V CDR1 and CDR2: SGHKS, YYEKEE (reference sequence).

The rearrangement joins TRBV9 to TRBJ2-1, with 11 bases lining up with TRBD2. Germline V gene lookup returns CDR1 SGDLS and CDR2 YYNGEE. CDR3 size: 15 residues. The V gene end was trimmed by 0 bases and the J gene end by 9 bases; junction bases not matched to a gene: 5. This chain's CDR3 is CASSVVAGGPGEQFF. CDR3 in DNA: TGTGCCAGCAGCGTAGTAGCGGGAGGGCCGGGTGAGCAGTTCTTC.

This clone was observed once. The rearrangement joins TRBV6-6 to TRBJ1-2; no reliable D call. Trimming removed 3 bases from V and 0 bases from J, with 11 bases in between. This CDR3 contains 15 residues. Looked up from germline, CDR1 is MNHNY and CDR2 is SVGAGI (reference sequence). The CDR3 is CASSYWEQANYGYTF. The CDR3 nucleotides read TGTGCCAGCAGTTATTGGGAGCAAGCTAACTATGGCTACACCTTC.

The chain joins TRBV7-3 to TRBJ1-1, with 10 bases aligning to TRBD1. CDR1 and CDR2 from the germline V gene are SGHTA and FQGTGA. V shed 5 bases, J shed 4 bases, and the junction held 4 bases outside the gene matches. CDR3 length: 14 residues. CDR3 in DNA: TGTGCCAGCAGCCTGACAGGGGGCGTCACTGAAGCTTTCTTT. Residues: CASSLTGGVTEAFF.

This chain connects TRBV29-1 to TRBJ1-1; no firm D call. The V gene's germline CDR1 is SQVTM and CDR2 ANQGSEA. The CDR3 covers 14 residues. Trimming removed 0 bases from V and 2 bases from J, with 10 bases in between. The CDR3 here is CSVEDRIQNTEAFF. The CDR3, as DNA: TGCAGCGTTGAAGACAGGATCCAAAACACTGAAGCTTTCTTT.

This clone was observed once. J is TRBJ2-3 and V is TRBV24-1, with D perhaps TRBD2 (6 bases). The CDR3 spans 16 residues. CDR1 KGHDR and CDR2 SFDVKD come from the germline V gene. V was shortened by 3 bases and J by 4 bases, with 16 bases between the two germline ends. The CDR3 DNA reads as TGTGCCACCAGTGATCCCGGAGGGGATAGGTCAGATACGCAGTATTTT. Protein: CATSDPGGDRSDTQYF.

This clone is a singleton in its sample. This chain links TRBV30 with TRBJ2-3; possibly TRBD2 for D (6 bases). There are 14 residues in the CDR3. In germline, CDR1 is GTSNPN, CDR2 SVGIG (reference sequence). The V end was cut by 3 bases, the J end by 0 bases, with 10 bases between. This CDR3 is CAWRGGLSTDTQYF. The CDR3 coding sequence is TGTGCCTGGAGGGGGGGACTTAGCACAGATACGCAGTATTTT.

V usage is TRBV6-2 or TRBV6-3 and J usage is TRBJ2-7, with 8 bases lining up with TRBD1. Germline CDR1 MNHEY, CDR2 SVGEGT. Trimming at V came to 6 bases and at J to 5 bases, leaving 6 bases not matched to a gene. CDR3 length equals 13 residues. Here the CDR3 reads CASSGTGGNEQYV. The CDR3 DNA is TGTGCCAGCAGCGGGACAGGAGGGAACGAGCAGTACGTC.

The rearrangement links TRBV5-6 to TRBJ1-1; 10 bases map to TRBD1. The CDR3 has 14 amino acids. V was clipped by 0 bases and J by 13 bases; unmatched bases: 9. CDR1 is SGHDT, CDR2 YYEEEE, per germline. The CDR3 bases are TGTGCCAGCAGCTTGGGACAGGGGGCTGGAGGGGTTTTCTTT. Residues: CASSLGQGAGGVFF.

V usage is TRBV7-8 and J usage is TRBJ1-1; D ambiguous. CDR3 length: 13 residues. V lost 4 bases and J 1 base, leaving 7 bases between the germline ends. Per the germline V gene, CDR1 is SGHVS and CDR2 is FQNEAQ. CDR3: CASSWRRNTEAFF. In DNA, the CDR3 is TGTGCCAGCAGCTGGCGGAGGAACACTGAAGCTTTCTTT.

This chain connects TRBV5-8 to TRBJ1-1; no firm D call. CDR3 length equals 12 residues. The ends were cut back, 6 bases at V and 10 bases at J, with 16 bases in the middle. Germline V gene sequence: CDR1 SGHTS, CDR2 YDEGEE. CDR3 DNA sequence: TGTGCCAGCATGCGGGCCGAAGTGGGAGCTTTCTTT. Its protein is CASMRAEVGAFF.

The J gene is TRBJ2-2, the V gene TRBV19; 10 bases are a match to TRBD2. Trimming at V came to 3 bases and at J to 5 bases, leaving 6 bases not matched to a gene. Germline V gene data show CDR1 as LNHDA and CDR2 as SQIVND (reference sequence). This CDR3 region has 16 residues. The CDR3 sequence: CASSIGLAGVTGELFF. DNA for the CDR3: TGTGCCAGTAGTATCGGGCTAGCGGGGGTTACCGGGGAGCTGTTTTTT.

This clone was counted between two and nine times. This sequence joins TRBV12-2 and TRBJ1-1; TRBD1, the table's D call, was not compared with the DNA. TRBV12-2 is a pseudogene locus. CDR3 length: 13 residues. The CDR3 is CARGAPTGSEAFF. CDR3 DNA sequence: TGTGCAAGAGGGGCTCCCACAGGGAGTGAAGCTTTCTTT.